The 16 T cell receptor beta chains below all came from one sample that was sequenced in a study of CD8+ T cells in alopecia areata. RNA extraction was followed by reverse transcription into cDNA, which acted as the sequencing template. The protocol was immunoSEQ multiplex PCR, while the TCRdb copy is restricted to in-frame clones and leaves out a portion. Among about 150,000 clones listed, roughly 50% were seen once. Source material: CD4+ T cells sorted from blood. These receptors came from a human donor with alopecia areata.

The chain uses TRBV5-4 and TRBJ2-5, with a possible D match to TRBD1 (6 bases). The germline CDR1 and CDR2 sequences are SGHNT and YYREEE (reference sequence). This CDR3 comprises 14 residues. Deletions cut 0 bases from V and 5 bases from J, with 11 bases between. The CDR3 DNA sequence: TGTGCCAGCAGCTTGGAACAGGGCGGGGAGACCCAGTACTTC. Translating it yields CASSLEQGGETQYF. The whole variable domain, remainder taken from reference TRBV5-4 and TRBJ2-5, is ETGVTQSPTHLIKTRGQQVTLRCSSQSGHNTVSWYQQALGQGPQFIFQYYREEENGRGNFPPRFSGLQFPNYSSELNVNALELDDSALYLCASSLEQGGETQYFGPGTRLLVL.

This chain joins TRBV7-3 and TRBJ2-7; perhaps TRBD2 as D (5 bases). The CDR3 is 12 amino acids. Germline CDR1 SGHTA, CDR2 FQGTGA. Trimming left V 5 bases short and J 6 bases short, with 11 bases between. DNA for the CDR3: TGTGCCAGCAGCCGACCGGCGGGCGAGCAGTACTTC. Translation: CASSRPAGEQYF.

The V and J genes are TRBV5-4 and TRBJ2-2; unclear D gene. Germline V gene data show CDR1 as SGHNT and CDR2 as YYREEE (reference sequence). The CDR3 totals 13 residues. Trimming shortened V by 5 bases and J by 6 bases, and 11 bases separated the two germline ends. The CDR3 protein is CASRSVGPGELFF. CDR3 nucleotide sequence: TGTGCCAGCAGGTCGGTAGGGCCCGGGGAGCTGTTTTTT.

This clone was observed a handful of times. This chain links TRBV28 with TRBJ2-7; 8 positions agree with TRBD2. The CDR3 consists of 14 residues. Germline CDR1 MDHEN, CDR2 SYDVKM. J lost 2 bases, V lost 2 bases, and 2 bases had no gene match. The CDR3: CASSLIGGAYEQYF. As DNA, the CDR3 is TGTGCCAGCAGTTTAATCGGGGGGGCCTACGAGCAGTACTTC.

The chain carries TRBV2 and TRBJ1-2; D is unclear. In germline, CDR1 is SNHLY, CDR2 FYNNEI. This CDR3 spans 11 amino acids. Trimming took 4 bases from V and 5 from J, leaving 5 bases between them. The CDR3 sequence is CASSGGYGYTF. In DNA form, the CDR3 reads TGTGCCAGCAGTGGAGGGTATGGCTACACCTTC.

V usage is TRBV29-1 and J usage is TRBJ1-2, with TRBD1 identical over 7 bases. Germline trimming cut 4 bases from V and 6 bases from J; bases unmatched to any gene: 2. This CDR3 region has 11 residues. The germline CDR1 and CDR2 sequences are SQVTM and ANQGSEA. CDR3 region: CSVAGGDGYTF. The CDR3, as DNA: TGCAGCGTTGCAGGGGGGGATGGCTACACCTTC.

This rearrangement joins TRBV29-1 to TRBJ2-3; tentatively, D is TRBD2 (5 bases). The CDR3 length is 12 residues. Trimming shortened V by 4 bases and J by 1 base, and 6 bases separated the two germline ends. CDR1 SQVTM and CDR2 ANQGSEA come from the germline V gene. The CDR3 sequence: CSVGGGTDTQYF. The DNA of the CDR3 is TGCAGCGTTGGGGGAGGCACAGATACGCAGTATTTT.

The CDR3 sequence is CASSLAGADPNAQHF. Written as DNA, the CDR3 is TGCGCCAGCAGCTTGGCGGGGGCGGATCCGAATGCCCAGCATTTT. The genes are TRBV5-1 and TRBJ1-5, with D maybe TRBD1 (6 bases). Trimming took 0 bases from V and 11 from J, leaving 18 bases between them. Germline CDR1 reads SGHRS; CDR2 reads YFSETQ. CDR3 length equals 15 residues.

The chain links TRBV5-1 to TRBJ2-2, with TRBD2 matching 13 bases. V dropped 4 bases and J dropped 4; count of bases not matched to a gene: 7. The CDR3 totals 17 residues. Germline CDR1 SGHRS, CDR2 YFSETQ. The DNA for the CDR3 is TGCGCCAGCAGCCGGACTAGCGGGAGAGGGAGCACCGGGGAGCTGTTTTTT. Its translation is CASSRTSGRGSTGELFF. The full variable domain, with the rest looked up from reference TRBV5-1 and TRBJ2-2, is KAGVTQTPRYLIKTRGQQVTLSCSPISGHRSVSWYQQTPGQGLQFLFEYFSETQRNKGNFPGRFSGRQFSNSRSEMNVSTLELGDSALYLCASSRTSGRGSTGELFFGEGSRLTVL.

The chain has TRBV29-1 and TRBJ2-1; 7 bases map to TRBD2. CDR3 length equals 14 residues. V lost 0 bases and J lost 9; bases outside the gene matches: 8. Per the germline V gene, CDR1 is SQVTM and CDR2 is ANQGSEA. The CDR3 loop reads CSVEDLGEGPEQFF. The CDR3 bases are TGCAGCGTTGAAGATCTGGGGGAGGGCCCTGAGCAGTTCTTC.

V is TRBV9 and J is TRBJ1-1; D is unclear. The germline V gene has CDR1 SGDLS and CDR2 YYNGEE. Trimming removed 4 bases at V and 1 base at J, with 11 bases between. This CDR3 contains 14 residues. The CDR3 coding sequence is TGTGCCAGCAGCCGACGTCCTGAGAACACTGAAGCTTTCTTT. It codes for CASSRRPENTEAFF.

The chain recombines TRBV5-1 with TRBJ2-7; D gene uncertain. There are 15 residues in the CDR3. Germline lookup yields CDR1 SGHRS and CDR2 YFSETQ. Trimming pared 0 bases from V and 5 bases from J, leaving 15 bases between. The CDR3 bases are TGCGCCAGCAGCTTGGTGGGTAATCCCCCGAACGAGCAGTACTTC. Amino acid sequence: CASSLVGNPPNEQYF.

V and J are TRBV4-2 and TRBJ2-5, with 8 bases that match TRBD2. The CDR3 runs 16 residues. In germline, CDR1 is LGHNA, CDR2 YNFKEQ. Trimming at V came to 1 base and at J to 3 bases, leaving 7 bases not matched to a gene. CDR3 protein: CASSQGRAGVEETQYF. CDR3 nucleotides: TGTGCCAGCAGCCAAGGGCGAGCGGGAGTAGAAGAGACCCAGTACTTC.

V is TRBV2 and J is TRBJ2-3; D is unresolved. The CDR3 is 13 amino acids. The germline V gene encodes CDR1 SNHLY and CDR2 FYNNEI. Trimming took off 1 base at V and 7 bases at J, with 9 bases between the two ends. The CDR3 coding sequence is TGTGCCAGCAGTGAAGTTCTAAAGAATACGCAGTATTTT. This codes for CASSEVLKNTQYF.

In this sample, this clone turned up once. V gene TRBV9 combines with J gene TRBJ2-2; possibly TRBD1 for D (6 bases). Germline-derived CDR1 and CDR2 are SGDLS and YYNGEE. CDR3 size: 14 residues. Trimming took 1 base from V and 5 from J, leaving 9 bases between them. CDR3 coding DNA: TGTGCCAGCAGCGTAAGGACAGATACCGGGGAGCTGTTTTTT. Translated: CASSVRTDTGELFF.

The gene calls are TRBV29-1 and TRBJ2-3; D unclear. Trimming shortened V by 7 bases and J by 6 bases, and 11 bases separated the two germline ends. Germline CDR1 and CDR2: SQVTM and ANQGSEA. This CDR3 has 11 residues. The CDR3 here is CSAPAWDTQYF. The CDR3 DNA reads TGCAGCGCCCCGGCGTGGGATACGCAGTATTTT.